These 27 T cell receptor beta chains share one sample of origin, sequenced in a study of regulatory T cells in long-lasting Graves disease. TCR beta libraries were built with iRepertoire HTBI primers and Arm-PCR of CDR3 regions. Via MiXCR, TCRdb re-called the multiplex PCR reads, giving one row per CDR3 protein. The sample includes about 530,000 distinct CDR3 sequences, roughly 15% of them seen just once. Stated time point: newly diagnosed GD, antithyroid drugs for less than 3 months. After RNA was extracted from PBMCs, the TCR library was made from it. These same records also appear under a second study, on T cells in Graves' hyperthyroidism and ophthalmopathy.

This specimen consisted of peripheral blood mononuclear cells (PBMCs), obtained at new diagnosis, from a patient treated with antithyroid drugs. The source of these receptors is a woman aged 40 to 65 with Graves disease.

This rearrangement joins TRBV4-1 to TRBJ2-3; D tentatively reads TRBD1 or TRBD2 (5 bases each). Trimming shortened V by 1 base and J by 1 base, and 9 bases separated the two germline ends. This CDR3 is 15 amino acids long. Germline CDR1 reads MGHRA; CDR2 reads YSYEKL. This CDR3 is CASSQVGARTDTQYF. CDR3 bases: TGCGCCAGCAGCCAAGTCGGGGCTCGCACAGATACGCAGTATTTT.

This clonotype appeared many times. V is TRBV28 and J is TRBJ2-3; D remains unclear. This CDR3 comprises 14 residues. Trimming cost V 1 base and J 7 bases, with 12 bases left between them. Germline CDR1 is MDHEN and CDR2 is SYDVKM. The CDR3 bases are TGTGCCAGCAGTTTATCAGTCCTCCAGAATACGCAGTATTTT. Amino acids: CASSLSVLQNTQYF.

This clonotype appeared many times. The chain links TRBV29-1 to TRBJ2-1; D might be TRBD2 (6 bases). Germline V gene data show CDR1 as SQVTM and CDR2 as ANQGSEA. V was pared by 5 bases and J by 8 bases, with 16 bases between. CDR3 length: 13 amino acids. CDR3 DNA sequence: TGCAGCGTTCCACCGGGAGATCCCTATGAGCAGTTCTTC. Translation: CSVPPGDPYEQFF.

The sample holds many counts of this clonotype. This chain joins TRBV2 and TRBJ2-3, with D perhaps TRBD1 (5 bases). Per germline, CDR1 SNHLY and CDR2 FYNNEI. CDR3 size: 20 residues. Trimming stripped 4 bases from V and 4 bases from J, with 30 bases between. CDR3 amino acids: CASSGVLRDQTGPAADTQYF. The DNA of the CDR3 is TGTGCCAGCAGTGGGGTGTTGCGTGATCAAACAGGTCCGGCCGCAGATACGCAGTATTTT. Full variable domain (outside the CDR3, taken from reference TRBV2 and TRBJ2-3): EPEVTQTPSHQVTQMGQEVILRCVPISNHLYFYWYRQILGQKVEFLVSFYNNEISEKSEIFDDQFSVERPDGSNFTLKIRSTKLEDSAMYFCASSGVLRDQTGPAADTQYFGPGTRLTVL.

This chain joins TRBV18 and TRBJ2-7; TRBD1 matches at 7 bases. J was trimmed by 6 bases and V by 3 bases; bases with no gene match: 8. The CDR3 has 14 residues. CDR1 and CDR2 (germline): KGHSH, LQKENI. CDR3 residues: CASSPPGQLVEQYF. The CDR3, as DNA: TGTGCCAGCTCACCGCCGGGACAGTTAGTCGAGCAGTACTTC. Full variable domain (rest looked up from reference TRBV18 and TRBJ2-7): NAGVMQNPRHLVRRRGQEARLRCSPMKGHSHVYWYRQLPEEGLKFMVYLQKENIIDESGMPKERFSAEFPKEGPSILRIQQVVRGDSAAYFCASSPPGQLVEQYFGPGTRLTVT.

The genes are TRBV24-1 and TRBJ1-1; D is unclear. This CDR3 contains 12 residues. Per germline, CDR1 KGHDR and CDR2 SFDVKD. Trimming left V 4 bases short and J 2 bases short, with 4 bases between. The CDR3 coding sequence is TGTGCCACCAGTGAGAAAAACACTGAAGCTTTCTTT. Residues: CATSEKNTEAFF.

This clonotype has a handful of counts. This sequence joins TRBV5-6 and TRBJ1-2; maybe TRBD1 (5 bases). V shed 6 bases and J shed 9 bases, with 18 bases lying between them. The germline CDR1 and CDR2 sequences are SGHDT and YYEEEE. The CDR3 contains 13 residues. The CDR3 nucleotides read TGTGCCAGCACCGCAGGGCCGCGGACCCGCTACACCTTC. Protein product: CASTAGPRTRYTF.

On this clonotype itself: A much larger clone lies one base from this, so it may be a read error. J is TRBJ2-5 and V is TRBV28, with D perhaps matching TRBD2 (6 bases). The CDR3 totals 16 residues. The germline V gene encodes CDR1 MDHEN and CDR2 SYDVKM. For the CDR3, the DNA is TGTGCCAGCAGCTTAGAGGGCGGGACCTCCTACAATGAGGAGTTCTTC. Protein: CASSLEGGTSYNEEFF.

This clonotype appeared a few times. The chain employs TRBV5-4 and TRBJ2-1, with D hard to call. The CDR3 contains 16 residues. The V gene lost 0 bases and the J gene lost 6 bases, with 16 bases spanning the gap. Germline V gene data show CDR1 as SGHNT and CDR2 as YYREEE (reference sequence). CDR3 loop: CASSLENLGVFNEQFF. CDR3 coding DNA: TGTGCCAGCAGCTTGGAAAACCTCGGAGTCTTCAATGAGCAGTTCTTC.

This clonotype was picked up a small number of times. The rearrangement joins TRBV10-2 to TRBJ1-6, with 9 bases lining up with TRBD1. Germline CDR1 and CDR2: WSHSY and SAAADI. The junction had 4 bases not matched to a gene; V was cut back by 6 bases and J by 10 bases. This CDR3 is built from 13 residues. This CDR3 is CASSEGQGSPLHF. The CDR3 DNA reads as TGCGCCAGCAGCGAAGGACAGGGGTCACCCCTCCACTTT.

About this clonotype itself: One junction end disagrees with the germline gene, perhaps due to a read error. The rearrangement joins TRBV7-9 to TRBJ1-5; TRBD1 matches at 9 bases. CDR1 and CDR2 from the germline V gene are SEHNR and FQNEAQ (reference sequence). The CDR3 is 18 residues long. CDR3 bases: TGTGCCAGCAGCCTAGCGCCCCCCGGACAGGGGACAAATCAGCCCCAGCATTTT. Protein: CASSLAPPGQGTNQPQHF.

This clonotype was seen repeatedly, ten times or more. V and J are TRBV3-1 and TRBJ2-5; D call uncertain. The CDR3 totals 11 residues. Trimming took off 0 bases at V and 5 bases at J, with 1 base between the two ends. Per the germline V gene, CDR1 is LGHDT and CDR2 is YNNKEL (reference sequence). The CDR3, as DNA: TGTGCCAGCAGCCAAGAGGAGACCCAGTACTTC. This gives the protein CASSQEETQYF.

This clonotype was recorded at least ten times. J is TRBJ1-2 and V is TRBV6-1; D perhaps matches TRBD1 (6 bases). The length of the CDR3 is 14 residues. Trimming removed 7 bases at V and 2 bases at J, with 14 bases between. Germline CDR1 reads MNHNS; CDR2 reads SASEGT. CDR3 sequence: CASTKAGANYGYTF. The CDR3 DNA sequence: TGTGCCAGCACTAAGGCGGGGGCGAACTATGGCTACACCTTC.

The chain uses TRBV5-4 and TRBJ2-6; 8 bases are shared with TRBD1. Germline V lookup: CDR1 SGHNT, CDR2 YYREEE (reference sequence). The CDR3 has 17 amino acids. Unmatched junction bases numbered 4, after V lost 2 bases and J lost 0 bases. The CDR3 region is CASSLPGQASGANVLTF. In nucleotides, the CDR3 is TGTGCCAGCAGCTTACCGGGACAGGCCTCTGGGGCCAACGTCCTGACTTTC. The full variable domain, completed using reference TRBV5-4 and TRBJ2-6, is ETGVTQSPTHLIKTRGQQVTLRCSSQSGHNTVSWYQQALGQGPQFIFQYYREEENGRGNFPPRFSGLQFPNYSSELNVNALELDDSALYLCASSLPGQASGANVLTFGAGSRLTVL.

This clonotype occurred many times. V gene TRBV20-1 combines with J gene TRBJ2-7; 13 bases are a match to TRBD2. J was trimmed by 5 bases and V by 2 bases; bases with no gene match: 6. This CDR3 is 15 amino acids long. Germline V gene sequence: CDR1 DFQATT, CDR2 SNEGSKA (reference sequence). The CDR3 here is CSARFLGLAGDEQYF. CDR3 DNA: TGCAGTGCTAGATTCCTTGGACTAGCGGGGGACGAGCAGTACTTC.

This clonotype appeared many times. This chain connects TRBV28 to TRBJ1-2, with D possibly being TRBD1 (5 bases). Germline V gene lookup returns CDR1 MDHEN and CDR2 SYDVKM. CDR3 length: 14 residues. Trimming removed 4 bases at V and 2 bases at J, with 11 bases between. The CDR3 sequence is CASSSMQGNYGYTF. Written as DNA, the CDR3 is TGTGCCAGCAGTTCTATGCAGGGCAACTATGGCTACACCTTC.

With respect to this clonotype: This may arise from a read error, as a much more abundant clone is one base away. This chain joins TRBV12-3 or TRBV12-4 and TRBJ1-1, with unresolved D. The CDR3 contains 13 residues. Trimming removed 10 bases from V and 10 bases from J, with 22 bases in between. CDR3 DNA: TGTGCCACCACCCGAGGACCCTCTCGAGTAGCTTTCTTT. This codes for CATTRGPSRVAFF.

This clonotype was counted many times. The J gene is TRBJ2-5, the V gene TRBV20-1; 7 bases match TRBD1. CDR1 DFQATT and CDR2 SNEGSKA come from the germline V gene (reference sequence). V shed 6 bases, J shed 2 bases, and the junction held 6 bases outside the gene matches. CDR3 length: 13 amino acids. Here the CDR3 reads CSAPGTEQETQYF. CDR3 DNA: TGCAGTGCGCCCGGGACAGAGCAAGAGACCCAGTACTTC.

In DNA, the CDR3 is TGTGCCACCAGAAGGGGTGCTGGGTACGAGCAGTACTTC. Translation: CATRRGAGYEQYF. V usage is TRBV24-1 and J usage is TRBJ2-7; D is perhaps TRBD1 (5 bases). CDR1 is KGHDR, CDR2 SFDVKD, per germline. The CDR3 contains 13 residues. The V and J ends lost 7 bases and 4 bases respectively, with 13 bases between them.

Many counts were recorded for this clonotype. The V and J genes are TRBV30 and TRBJ1-1; D is unresolved. The CDR3 loop spans 13 amino acids. Germline CDR1 and CDR2: GTSNPN and SVGIG (reference sequence). V was cut by 1 base and J by 4 bases, with 10 bases left in between. As DNA, the CDR3 is TGTGCCTGGAGTGGATCCCCTGGCACTGAAGCTTTCTTT. It codes for CAWSGSPGTEAFF.

In its sample, this clonotype was seen a few times. The V and J genes are TRBV7-2 and TRBJ1-2; D perhaps matches TRBD1 (6 bases). V lost 5 bases and J lost 3, with 16 bases in between. Germline lookup yields CDR1 SGHTA and CDR2 FQGNSA. The CDR3 totals 15 residues. The CDR3 DNA sequence: TGTGCCAGCAGCCACCGGAACAGGGTCGACTATGGCTACACCTTC. This codes for CASSHRNRVDYGYTF.

This clonotype was detected ten times or more. V is TRBV7-6 and J is TRBJ1-5; no reliable D call. The germline CDR1 and CDR2 sequences are SGHVS and FNYEAQ. The V gene lost 5 bases and the J gene lost 0 bases, with 11 bases spanning the gap. The CDR3 sequence is 15 residues long. CDR3 bases: TGTGCCAGCAGCCCTCAGGCGAATAGCAATCAGCCCCAGCATTTT. Its translation is CASSPQANSNQPQHF.

V usage is TRBV19 and J usage is TRBJ2-1, with D maybe TRBD1 (6 bases). V was clipped by 8 bases and J by 10 bases, with 18 bases between them. This CDR3 comprises 13 residues. Germline CDR1 LNHDA, CDR2 SQIVND (reference sequence). The CDR3 region has the DNA TGTGCCAGTGAAAGGGAACAGGGAAGGGAGCAGTTCTTC. Protein product: CASEREQGREQFF.

Many counts were recorded for this clonotype. The CDR3 region has the DNA TGTGCCAGCAGCTTACGAGAGGAAGCTTTCTTT. This gives the protein CASSLREEAFF. The chain links TRBV7-9 to TRBJ1-1; no definite D call. Germline-derived CDR1 and CDR2 are SEHNR and FQNEAQ (reference sequence). The V gene lost 2 bases and the J gene lost 8 bases, with 6 bases spanning the gap. This CDR3 has 11 residues.

This clonotype was counted only a few times. The J gene is TRBJ2-5, the V gene TRBV11-2; D is perhaps TRBD1 or TRBD2 (5 bases each). The CDR3 loop spans 15 amino acids. Between the trimmed V and J ends, which lost 4 bases and 3 bases, there was a span of 15 bases. CDR1 SGHAT and CDR2 FQNNGV come from the germline V gene. CDR3 nucleotide sequence: TGTGCCAGCAGCTACAATACGGGGCGCAAAGAGACCCAGTACTTC. It yields the protein CASSYNTGRKETQYF.

This clonotype was counted many times. An end of the junction does not agree with germline; a read error may underlie this. The chain has TRBV2 and TRBJ2-7; TRBD1 matches 7 bases. The CDR3 spans 13 residues. From germline, CDR1 is SNHLY and CDR2 FYNNEI. In DNA, the CDR3 is TGTGCCACTGAACGGACAGGCTCCGACGAGCAGTACTTC. The encoded protein is CATERTGSDEQYF.

The table lists this clonotype with many counts. J is TRBJ1-6 and V is TRBV12-3 or TRBV12-4; 8 bases align to TRBD1. There are 14 residues in the CDR3. Unmatched junction bases numbered 11, after V lost 5 bases and J lost 14 bases. This CDR3 reads CASSPGQGRKALHF. CDR3 DNA: TGTGCCAGCAGTCCCGGACAGGGTCGAAAGGCCCTCCACTTT.